What follows is one TCR beta chain and its context. Its antigen remains unknown. This specimen belongs to a study of cytomegalovirus exposure and HLA in healthy donors. Findings and limits, study-wide: The authors reported that TCR beta sequences could predict HLA-A and HLA-B alleles. These predictions were accurate for most subjects in the first cohort.

The PCR used 60 Vbeta and 13 Jbeta primers. Here immunoSEQ multiplex PCR was the method, and the copy in TCRdb shows in-frame clones only, minus some. The sample holds about 120,000 clones; around 81% are singletons and the top ten take around 4.2%. The CDR3 has 15 residues. Germline V lookup: CDR1 LGHNT, CDR2 FRNRAP. V shed 3 bases and J shed 0 bases, with 10 bases lying between them. Sequencing was done on a sample of PBMCs. This chain connects TRBV12-5 to TRBJ2-3; perhaps TRBD2 as D (6 bases). The sequence came from a woman in her twenties or thirties in good health and CMV-seronegative. The CDR3 DNA reads as TGTGCTAGTGGTTTAGGGAGCGGGAGCACAGATACGCAGTATTTT. This sequence encodes CASGLGSGSTDTQYF.